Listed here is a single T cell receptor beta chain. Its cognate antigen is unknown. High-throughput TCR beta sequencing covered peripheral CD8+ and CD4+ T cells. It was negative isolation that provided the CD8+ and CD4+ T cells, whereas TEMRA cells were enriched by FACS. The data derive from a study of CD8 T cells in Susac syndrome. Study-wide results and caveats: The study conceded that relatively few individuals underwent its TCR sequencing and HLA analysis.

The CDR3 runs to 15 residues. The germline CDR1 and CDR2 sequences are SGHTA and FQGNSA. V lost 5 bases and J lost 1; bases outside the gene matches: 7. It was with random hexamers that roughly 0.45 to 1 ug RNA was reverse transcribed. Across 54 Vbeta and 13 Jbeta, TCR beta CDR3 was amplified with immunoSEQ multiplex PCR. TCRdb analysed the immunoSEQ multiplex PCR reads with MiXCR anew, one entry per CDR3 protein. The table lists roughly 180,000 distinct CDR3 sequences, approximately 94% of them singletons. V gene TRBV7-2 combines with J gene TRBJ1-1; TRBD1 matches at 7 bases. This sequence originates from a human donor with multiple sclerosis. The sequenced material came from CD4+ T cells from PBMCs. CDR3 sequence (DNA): TGTGCCAGCAGCAACACCGGGACAGCGAACACTGAAGCTTTCTTT. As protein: CASSNTGTANTEAFF.